This T cell receptor beta chain was recovered during a study of blood T cell repertoires in COVID-19. Study details: Both acute and convalescent COVID-19 samples were obtained from the United States, Italy and Spain.

Recruited during active infection, patients (from Seattle) were subsequently followed longitudinally. The CDR3 loop spans 15 amino acids. V lost 2 bases, J lost 4 bases, and 13 bases lay in between. The germline gives CDR1 WNHNN, CDR2 SYGVQD (reference sequence). Profiled with immunoSEQ multiplex PCR; TCRdb holds only in-frame clones, not every one. The table has 130,000 to 150,000 clones, roughly nine tenths seen once. J is TRBJ2-3 and V is TRBV10-1; tentatively, D is TRBD2 (5 bases). This sequence originates from a man between 18 and 29 years old with COVID-19, enrolled during active disease. The sequenced sample was peripheral blood. CDR3 sequence reads: CASSEGTAEPDTQYF. The CDR3, as DNA: TGCGCCAGCAGTGAGGGAACAGCGGAGCCAGATACGCAGTATTTT.